A single sample gave rise to the 20 T cell receptor beta chains below, sequenced in a study of shared clonotypes between healthy human individuals. The repertoire was sequenced with immunoSEQ multiplex PCR; TCRdb's copy has only in-frame clones and lacks some. The table includes about 2.4 million clones, approximately 93% detected once. The material sequenced was naive CD4+ T cells from PBMCs. Stated subset: CD45RA+ positively selected. The receptors were gathered from a man aged 18 to 35 in good health. Some clones in this sample may be carry-over from other donors' samples.

The chain uses TRBV18 and TRBJ1-2; possibly TRBD1 for D (5 bases). The CDR3 spans 15 residues. V was cut by 2 bases and J by 0 bases, with 10 bases left in between. The V gene's germline CDR1 is KGHSH and CDR2 LQKENI. The CDR3 region has the DNA TGTGCCAGCTCACCAGCAGTGGGGCCTAACTATGGCTACACCTTC. Its translation is CASSPAVGPNYGYTF.

The rearrangement uses TRBV27 and TRBJ1-2; maybe TRBD1 (5 bases). Germline lookup yields CDR1 MNHEY and CDR2 SMNVEV (reference sequence). Trimming took 0 bases from V and 10 from J, leaving 24 bases between them. The CDR3 consists of 17 residues. The CDR3: CASSLSTGPLGIGSYTF. Written as DNA, the CDR3 is TGTGCCAGCAGTTTATCCACAGGCCCCCTAGGTATTGGGTCCTACACCTTC.

The CDR3 coding sequence is TGTGCCACCAGCTCCCATTCTCTAGATACGCAGTATTTT. Its protein product is CATSSHSLDTQYF. The V and J genes are TRBV15 and TRBJ2-3; D is ambiguous. This CDR3 is 13 amino acids long. The germline V and J ends were trimmed by 5 bases and 5 bases, with 11 bases remaining between them. Germline CDR1 is LNHNV and CDR2 is YYDKDF (reference sequence).

The V gene is TRBV9, the J gene TRBJ2-5, with D unresolved. Germline values: CDR1 SGDLS, CDR2 YYNGEE. Deletions cut 1 base from V and 4 bases from J, with 2 bases between. CDR3 size: 11 residues. CDR3 DNA sequence: TGTGCCAGCAGCGTATCAGAGACCCAGTACTTC. It translates to CASSVSETQYF.

The V and J genes are TRBV5-4 and TRBJ1-2, with 7 nucleotides matching TRBD1. Germline V CDR1 and CDR2: SGHNT, YYREEE (reference sequence). Unmatched junction bases numbered 5, after V lost 3 bases and J lost 0 bases. This CDR3 has 15 residues. CDR3 protein: CASSSDREANYGYTF. The DNA of the CDR3 is TGTGCCAGCAGCTCAGACAGGGAAGCTAACTATGGCTACACCTTC.

V usage is TRBV18 and J usage is TRBJ1-3; 7 nucleotides agree with TRBD1. V lost 3 bases, J lost 0 bases, and 2 bases stayed unmatched. CDR1 is KGHSH and CDR2 is LQKENI in the germline V gene. The CDR3 contains 15 residues. The CDR3 region is CASSPDRLSGNTIYF. In DNA, the CDR3 is TGTGCCAGCTCACCGGACAGGCTCTCTGGAAACACCATATATTTT.

The chain links TRBV7-9 to TRBJ1-2; D possibly corresponds to TRBD1 (5 bases). Germline CDR1 SEHNR, CDR2 FQNEAQ (reference sequence). The CDR3 has 16 amino acids. With 5 bases removed from V and 5 bases from J, the gap between germline ends came to 21 bases. In nucleotides, the CDR3 is TGTGCCAGCAGCCCCACCGGGGGTTGGGCGGCTTATGGCTACACCTTC. Its translation is CASSPTGGWAAYGYTF.

With regard to this clone: The sample carries other DNA sequences with the same CDR3. This chain uses TRBV6-1 with TRBJ2-1; TRBD2 matches at 13 bases. CDR3 length equals 15 residues. V shed 1 base and J 7 bases; nucleotides not matched to a gene: 1. The germline V gene has CDR1 MNHNS and CDR2 SASEGT. The CDR3 DNA is TGTGCCAGCAGTGAAGGACTAGCGGGGGGAAATGAGCAGTTCTTC. Amino acids: CASSEGLAGGNEQFF.

The chain has TRBV7-2 and TRBJ1-3, with D perhaps matching TRBD1 (6 bases). Per germline, CDR1 SGHTA and CDR2 FQGNSA. V was shortened by 5 bases and J by 4 bases, with 18 bases between the two germline ends. This CDR3 contains 16 residues. DNA of the CDR3: TGTGCCAGCAGCCCCCGATCGGGGGCTCGCGGAAACACCATATATTTT. Encoded protein: CASSPRSGARGNTIYF.

This chain joins TRBV14 and TRBJ2-1; D is perhaps TRBD1 (6 bases). The CDR3 runs 15 residues. V shed 4 bases and J shed 2 bases, with 12 bases lying between them. The germline CDR1 and CDR2 sequences are SGHDN and FVKESK. This chain's CDR3 is CASSLRDITYNEQFF. For the CDR3, the DNA is TGTGCCAGCAGCCTCCGGGACATCACCTACAATGAGCAGTTCTTC.

The V gene is TRBV6-6, the J gene TRBJ2-7, with 10 positions matching TRBD1. Trimming cost V 4 bases and J 3 bases; bases outside gene matches: 9. The CDR3 consists of 16 residues. The germline V gene encodes CDR1 MNHNY and CDR2 SVGAGI (reference sequence). In DNA, the CDR3 is TGTGCCAGCAGTTCCATGACAGGGGGCTTTAGCTACGAGCAGTACTTC. Translation gives CASSSMTGGFSYEQYF.

This chain connects TRBV11-3 to TRBJ2-1; a weak D match, TRBD2 (5 bases). Trimming cost V 0 bases and J 0 bases, with 18 bases left between them. The CDR3 spans 19 residues. From germline, CDR1 is SGHNT and CDR2 YENEEA. The chain's CDR3 is CASSLDPPVRGSSYNEQFF. In nucleotides, the CDR3 is TGTGCCAGCAGCTTAGATCCCCCAGTTAGAGGGAGCTCCTACAATGAGCAGTTCTTC.

V usage is TRBV7-8 and J usage is TRBJ2-3; D perhaps matches TRBD2 (6 bases). CDR3 size: 17 residues. Trimming shortened V by 5 bases and J by 2 bases, and 20 bases separated the two germline ends. Germline lookup yields CDR1 SGHVS and CDR2 FQNEAQ. CDR3 sequence: CASSRRQLGLDTDTQYF. DNA of the CDR3: TGTGCCAGCAGCCGGCGGCAGTTGGGACTCGACACAGATACGCAGTATTTT.

This clone was detected once. This CDR3 is also generated by other DNA sequences in the sample. This chain joins TRBV5-1 and TRBJ2-7; 7 nucleotides agree with TRBD1. Germline CDR1 SGHRS, CDR2 YFSETQ. Trimming at V came to 4 bases and at J to 7 bases, leaving 8 bases not matched to a gene. This CDR3 has 13 residues. The CDR3 here is CASSPSTGYEQYF. The CDR3 bases are TGCGCCAGCAGCCCCTCGACAGGGTATGAGCAGTACTTC.

V and J are TRBV5-1 and TRBJ2-7, with D possibly matching TRBD2 (6 bases). V lost 4 bases to trimming and J lost 2 bases, with 13 bases between them. The CDR3 consists of 14 residues. CDR1 and CDR2 (germline): SGHRS, YFSETQ. The CDR3 loop reads CASSRGTAAYEQYF. CDR3 nucleotide sequence: TGCGCCAGCAGCCGCGGGACCGCTGCCTACGAGCAGTACTTC. The entire variable domain, with the rest obtained from reference TRBV5-1 and TRBJ2-7, is as follows: KAGVTQTPRYLIKTRGQQVTLSCSPISGHRSVSWYQQTPGQGLQFLFEYFSETQRNKGNFPGRFSGRQFSNSRSEMNVSTLELGDSALYLCASSRGTAAYEQYFGPGTRLTVT.

This clone was found once. J is TRBJ2-5 and V is TRBV5-1, with 12 nucleotides matching TRBD1. The germline CDR1 and CDR2 sequences are SGHRS and YFSETQ. This CDR3 is 16 amino acids long. The V and J ends lost 5 bases and 3 bases, in that order; junction bases with no gene match: 8. In nucleotides, the CDR3 is TGCGCCAGCAGTTCTTGGGACAGGGGGCCAGAAGAGACCCAGTACTTC. Translated: CASSSWDRGPEETQYF.

V gene TRBV2 combines with J gene TRBJ1-1; 9 bases are shared with TRBD1. The CDR3 length is 14 residues. V lost 6 bases to trimming and J lost 5 bases; unmatched junction nucleotides: 7. Looked up from germline, CDR1 is SNHLY and CDR2 is FYNNEI. As DNA, the CDR3 is TGTGCCAGCAGGGGGGACAGGGTTCGGACTGAAGCTTTCTTT. Residues: CASRGDRVRTEAFF.

Here the CDR3 DNA reads TGTGCCTGGAGTCCGGGACAGGGGGCAGGACAGCCCCAGCATTTT. Translated, it gives CAWSPGQGAGQPQHF. The chain carries TRBV30 and TRBJ1-5; TRBD1 matches at 12 bases. Germline CDR1 reads GTSNPN; CDR2 reads SVGIG (reference sequence). There are 15 residues in the CDR3. Germline trimming cut 2 bases from V and 7 bases from J; bases unmatched to any gene: 6.

The rearrangement uses TRBV5-4 and TRBJ2-1, with TRBD2 matching 13 bases. Germline loops: CDR1 SGHNT, CDR2 YYREEE (reference sequence). The CDR3 loop spans 18 amino acids. The V and J ends lost 0 bases and 2 bases, in that order; junction bases with no gene match: 5. The CDR3 DNA reads as TGTGCCAGCAGCTTGGCCTGGACTAGCGGGAGCCCCTACAATGAGCAGTTCTTC. It translates to CASSLAWTSGSPYNEQFF.

The V call is TRBV7-6, the J call TRBJ2-7; 8 bases fit TRBD1. CDR3 size: 17 residues. The trim removed 3 bases at V and 2 bases at J, leaving 12 bases unmatched. CDR1 and CDR2 from the germline V gene are SGHVS and FNYEAQ. In DNA form, the CDR3 reads TGTGCCAGCAGCTTGTCCAAACCGGGACAGGCTACCTACGAGCAGTACTTC. This gives the protein CASSLSKPGQATYEQYF.